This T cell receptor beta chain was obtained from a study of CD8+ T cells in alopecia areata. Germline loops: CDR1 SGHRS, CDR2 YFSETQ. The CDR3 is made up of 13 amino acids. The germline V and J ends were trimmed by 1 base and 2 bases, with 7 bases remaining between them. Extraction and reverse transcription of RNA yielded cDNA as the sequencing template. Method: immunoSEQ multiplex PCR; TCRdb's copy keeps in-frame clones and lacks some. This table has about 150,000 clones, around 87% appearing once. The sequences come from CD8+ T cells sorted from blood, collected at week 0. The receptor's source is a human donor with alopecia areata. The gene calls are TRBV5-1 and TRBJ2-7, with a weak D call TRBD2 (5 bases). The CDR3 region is CASSLIGAYEQYF. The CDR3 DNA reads TGCGCCAGCAGCTTGATCGGGGCCTACGAGCAGTACTTC.